The 7 T cell receptor beta chains below all came from one sample that was sequenced in a study of T cell responses to AZD1222 COVID-19 vaccine. Clones were sequenced by immunoSEQ multiplex PCR, and TCRdb holds only the in-frame ones, with some missing. The sample has 120,000 or so clones, 89% seen once. The sample consisted of peripheral blood, taken on day 0 of AZD1222 vaccination. These TCRs come from an adult in good health.

DNA for the CDR3: TGTGCCAGCAGCTTGATCAGGGTGCATTACAATGAGCAGTTCTTC. This codes for CASSLIRVHYNEQFF. The chain recombines TRBV5-5 with TRBJ2-1; D possibly corresponds to TRBD1 (5 bases). From germline, CDR1 is SGHKS and CDR2 YYEKEE (reference sequence). CDR3 length: 15 amino acids. Trimming left V 1 base short and J 4 bases short, with 12 bases between.

This sequence joins TRBV12-3 or TRBV12-4 and TRBJ1-2; tentatively, D is TRBD1 (5 bases). Trimming shortened V by 8 bases and J by 5 bases, and 15 bases separated the two germline ends. This CDR3 spans 13 amino acids. The CDR3 coding sequence is TGTGCCAGCTCATGGGGCCGCGAGTATGGCTACACCTTC. Its protein is CASSWGREYGYTF.

A few counts support this clone. The genes are TRBV9 and TRBJ2-7; D gene unclear. Germline CDR1 reads SGDLS; CDR2 reads YYNGEE. CDR3 length equals 13 residues. With 0 bases removed from V and 7 bases from J, the gap between germline ends came to 11 bases. The CDR3 coding sequence is TGTGCCAGCAGCGTAGAACAGATCGGGGAGCAGTACTTC. Its protein product is CASSVEQIGEQYF.

The chain combines TRBV25-1 with TRBJ2-1, with 10 bases aligning to TRBD1. Germline trimming cut 6 bases from V and 7 bases from J; bases unmatched to any gene: 9. Germline-derived CDR1 and CDR2 are MGHDK and SYGVNS. The CDR3 runs to 15 residues. This chain's CDR3 is CASSPGQGIGNEQFF. In DNA, the CDR3 is TGTGCCAGCAGCCCGGGACAGGGGATAGGAAATGAGCAGTTCTTC.

The J gene is TRBJ2-2, the V gene TRBV9; D unresolved. Germline lookup yields CDR1 SGDLS and CDR2 YYNGEE. Trimming stripped 2 bases from V and 3 bases from J, with 14 bases between. This CDR3 has 16 amino acids. CDR3 region: CASSVTTLTDTGELFF. CDR3 DNA sequence: TGTGCCAGCAGCGTCACCACCTTAACAGACACCGGGGAGCTGTTTTTT.

The gene calls are TRBV5-4 and TRBJ1-1; 7 nucleotides line up with TRBD1. This CDR3 is built from 16 residues. Germline CDR1 SGHNT, CDR2 YYREEE (reference sequence). With 0 bases clipped from V and 1 base from J, the junction kept 6 bases outside the gene matches. The CDR3 spells CASSLGMGTANTEAFF. The CDR3 DNA follows: TGTGCCAGCAGCTTGGGGATGGGGACAGCGAACACTGAAGCTTTCTTT.

The genes are TRBV4-3 and TRBJ1-1; D unclear. The CDR3 contains 15 residues. Germline lookup yields CDR1 LGHNA and CDR2 YSLEER. V lost 0 bases, J lost 1 base, and 9 bases lay in between. The CDR3 DNA reads TGCGCCAGCAGCCAAGACCGCGCCGCGAACACTGAAGCTTTCTTT. Its protein is CASSQDRAANTEAFF.